This T cell receptor (beta chain) derives from a study of vaccination effects on CD4 cells after COVID-19. Data came from immunoSEQ multiplex PCR; TCRdb stores just in-frame clones and leaves some out. The sample consists of tens of thousands of clones, roughly 79% of them appearing once. The CDR3 runs to 18 residues. Germline lookup yields CDR1 KGHSH and CDR2 LQKENI. The junction had 9 bases not matched to a gene; V was cut back by 4 bases and J by 0 bases. Study findings and constraints: At late timepoints after vaccination, vaccine- and infection-induced clones shrank markedly.

On this clone itself: Its antigen remains unidentified.

ViraFEST assay sequencing came after antigen-specific CD4+ T cells were expanded with viral peptide pools. CD4+ T cells were isolated after about eleven days of culture. Vaccine recipients had no previous SARS-CoV-2 infection; their nucleocapsid antibodies were negative. Cultures of roughly 2 million PBMC per well contained approximately 10 IU/ml IL-2 plus 10 ug/ml peptides. Half the medium was swapped for IL-2 medium on days 3 and 7. This receptor was obtained from a human donor who received a COVID-19 vaccine. The chain uses TRBV18 and TRBJ2-6; TRBD1 aligns across 7 bases. The starting material was CD4+ T cells from PBMCs cultured with HCoV-229E spike peptides, obtained before COVID-19 vaccination. Written as DNA, the CDR3 is TGTGCCAGCTCACGCGACAGGGCGCGCCTCTCTGGGGCCAACGTCCTGACTTTC. It yields the protein CASSRDRARLSGANVLTF.